What follows are 24 T cell receptor beta chains derived from one specimen sequenced in a study of beta chain features in type 1 diabetes. Antigen specificity for these receptors is unknown. The investigators reverse transcribed all of the isolated RNA, so they sequenced expressed TCRB transcripts. The table came from immunoSEQ multiplex PCR; TCRdb's copy has only in-frame clones and leaves some out. Of a few hundred thousand clones in the sample, roughly 12% were seen once. Study-wide results and caveats: Patients with Type 1 diabetes showed moderately but significantly shorter TCRB CDR3s in all four CD4+ subsets.

The source material was naive CD4+ T cells from blood. The receptors come from a woman younger than 35 with type 1 diabetes.

This clone was counted between two and nine times. The V gene is TRBV4-3, the J gene TRBJ2-1; tentatively, D is TRBD2 (5 bases). The germline V gene encodes CDR1 LGHNA and CDR2 YSLEER. The CDR3 totals 15 residues. V was shortened by 0 bases and J by 5 bases, with 11 bases between the two germline ends. The CDR3 reads CASSQENRRHNEQFF. The CDR3 DNA reads as TGCGCCAGCAGCCAAGAAAATAGGAGGCACAATGAGCAGTTCTTC.

The table lists this clone with a few counts. V is TRBV28 and J is TRBJ2-1; possibly TRBD1 for D (5 bases). This CDR3 spans 14 amino acids. CDR1 is MDHEN and CDR2 is SYDVKM in the germline V gene. V lost 10 bases and J lost 4, with 17 bases in between. CDR3 in amino acids: CATHRLSGYNEQFF. CDR3 DNA sequence: TGTGCCACACACAGGTTAAGTGGGTACAATGAGCAGTTCTTC.

This clone was seen once. The chain couples TRBV28 to TRBJ2-1, with TRBD2 identical over 8 bases. Germline V gives CDR1 MDHEN, CDR2 SYDVKM. The CDR3 has 15 residues. Losses at the gene ends were 5 bases for V and 7 bases for J; bases not matched to a gene: 10. The CDR3 loop is CASSPNGIAGNEQFF. CDR3 sequence (DNA): TGTGCCAGCAGTCCAAATGGTATAGCGGGGAATGAGCAGTTCTTC.

This clone was picked up a small number of times. The rearrangement joins TRBV7-2 to TRBJ1-1, with D possibly being TRBD1 (6 bases). Trimming cost V 0 bases and J 11 bases, with 19 bases left between them. Germline loops: CDR1 SGHTA, CDR2 FQGNSA. The CDR3 is 15 amino acids. The CDR3 spells CASSLAPGVGASAFF. The CDR3 DNA follows: TGTGCCAGCAGCTTAGCCCCGGGTGTGGGGGCGAGCGCTTTCTTT.

V and J are TRBV27 and TRBJ1-1, with D possibly TRBD1 on 5 matching bases. Between the trimmed V and J ends, which lost 3 bases and 4 bases, there was a span of 21 bases. This CDR3 comprises 17 residues. Per the germline V gene, CDR1 is MNHEY and CDR2 is SMNVEV (reference sequence). CDR3: CASSLGTYGGWSTEAFF. Here the CDR3 DNA reads TGTGCCAGCAGTTTGGGGACCTACGGGGGTTGGAGCACTGAAGCTTTCTTT.

This clone was seen a handful of times. CDR3 bases: TGTGCCAGCAGCTTAATGCTCCGCCCCGGGAGGAATGAGCAGTTCTTC. As protein: CASSLMLRPGRNEQFF. This chain joins TRBV7-9 and TRBJ2-1, with 7 bases aligning to TRBD2. J lost 7 bases, V lost 2 bases, and 11 bases had no gene match. This CDR3 contains 16 residues. In germline, CDR1 is SEHNR, CDR2 FQNEAQ (reference sequence).

This clone was counted between two and nine times. The chain combines TRBV27 with TRBJ2-5; 7 positions match TRBD1. The V gene end was trimmed by 4 bases and the J gene end by 5 bases; junction bases not matched to a gene: 4. The germline V gene encodes CDR1 MNHEY and CDR2 SMNVEV (reference sequence). The CDR3 contains 13 residues. CDR3 region: CASSSGGRETQYF. The CDR3 DNA reads TGTGCCAGCAGTTCAGGGGGTAGGGAGACCCAGTACTTC.

This clone was detected a few times. The V call is TRBV7-2, the J call TRBJ1-5; possible D gene TRBD1, 6 bases. The V end lost 5 bases, the J end lost 4 bases, and 12 bases lay between the germline ends. The CDR3 contains 14 residues. Germline V lookup: CDR1 SGHTA, CDR2 FQGNSA. In DNA form, the CDR3 reads TGTGCCAGCAGCAATGGGCAGGGGAATCAGCCCCAGCATTTT. This encodes CASSNGQGNQPQHF.

The rearrangement joins TRBV21-1 to TRBJ1-4. TRBV21-1 is noted as a pseudogene. The CDR3 length is 14 residues. Here the CDR3 reads CASIHLKGGEKLFF. The CDR3 region has the DNA TGTGCCAGCATCCACTTGAAAGGAGGTGAAAAACTGTTTTTT.

J is TRBJ1-4 and V is TRBV4-1, with 9 bases that match TRBD1. CDR1 is MGHRA and CDR2 is YSYEKL in the germline V gene. V trimming: 3 bases; J trimming: 8 bases; junction bases outside the gene matches: 10. This CDR3 has 16 amino acids. CDR3 nucleotide sequence: TGCGCCAGCAGCCACTGGGGTGGCGACAGGGGGGAAAAACTGTTTTTT. It specifies CASSHWGGDRGEKLFF.

This chain connects TRBV5-6 to TRBJ2-3; D is unclear. V gave up 0 bases and J gave up 5 bases, with 10 bases separating them. The CDR3 length is 14 residues. Germline V gene sequence: CDR1 SGHDT, CDR2 YYEEEE. The CDR3 region is CASSLAGPGDTQYF. The CDR3 region has the DNA TGTGCCAGCAGCTTGGCTGGGCCCGGAGATACGCAGTATTTT. The full variable domain, with the rest looked up from reference TRBV5-6 and TRBJ2-3, is DAGVTQSPTHLIKTRGQQVTLRCSPKSGHDTVSWYQQALGQGPQFIFQYYEEEERQRGNFPDRFSGHQFPNYSSELNVNALLLGDSALYLCASSLAGPGDTQYFGPGTRLTVL.

The genes are TRBV6-6 and TRBJ1-2; possible D gene TRBD1, 5 bases. Trimming left V 7 bases short and J 7 bases short, with 16 bases between. The CDR3 is made up of 13 amino acids. Germline CDR1 reads MNHNY; CDR2 reads SVGAGI (reference sequence). The CDR3, as DNA: TGTGCCAGCAATCCTACGGGGGAGGGTGGCTACACCTTC. Protein sequence: CASNPTGEGGYTF.

This clone was detected only a few times. The V and J genes are TRBV15 and TRBJ2-7; TRBD2 agrees at 7 bases. Germline CDR1 LNHNV, CDR2 YYDKDF (reference sequence). The V segment lost 3 bases and the J segment 7 bases; nucleotides outside the gene matches: 12. The CDR3 sequence is 15 residues long. The CDR3 DNA is TGTGCCACCAGCAGGGGAGCGGGACGGGGCGGTGAGCAGTACTTC. Its protein is CATSRGAGRGGEQYF.

The J gene is TRBJ2-7, the V gene TRBV5-1, with 10 positions matching TRBD2. The CDR3 consists of 16 residues. Losses at the gene ends were 4 bases for V and 6 bases for J; bases not matched to a gene: 13. From germline, CDR1 is SGHRS and CDR2 YFSETQ. CDR3 coding DNA: TGCGCCAGCAGCCGGGCCTCCGGGACTAGCGTCCGCGAGCAGTACTTC. It is translated as CASSRASGTSVREQYF.

This clone was detected a few times. The J gene is TRBJ2-3, the V gene TRBV6-5, with TRBD1 matching over 8 bases. The V gene's germline CDR1 is MNHEY and CDR2 SVGAGI. The CDR3 sequence is 14 residues long. The V gene end was trimmed by 6 bases and the J gene end by 5 bases; junction bases not matched to a gene: 7. The CDR3 DNA reads as TGTGCCAGCAGCCCGACAGGGGTTGGAGATACGCAGTATTTT. It translates to CASSPTGVGDTQYF.

This rearrangement joins TRBV4-3 to TRBJ2-1; D is possibly TRBD1 (5 bases). The CDR3 extends over 15 amino acids. V was clipped by 0 bases and J by 7 bases, with 13 bases between them. Germline assignment: CDR1 LGHNA and CDR2 YSLEER. CDR3 sequence: CASSQEPQGRNEQFF. CDR3 nucleotide sequence: TGCGCCAGCAGCCAAGAACCCCAGGGCAGGAATGAGCAGTTCTTC.

This chain links TRBV30 with TRBJ2-7; 7 bases map to TRBD2. The germline V gene encodes CDR1 GTSNPN and CDR2 SVGIG (reference sequence). The length of the CDR3 is 20 residues. V gave up 3 bases and J gave up 0 bases; unmatched junction bases: 23. The CDR3 protein is CAWRGRARDYRTTNSYEQYF. CDR3 coding DNA: TGTGCCTGGAGAGGACGGGCCCGGGACTACCGAACAACGAACTCCTACGAGCAGTACTTC.

This clone was seen a handful of times. V is TRBV2 and J is TRBJ2-4; tentative D call: TRBD1 (6 bases). The germline gives CDR1 SNHLY, CDR2 FYNNEI. Trimming took off 4 bases at V and 1 base at J, with 14 bases between the two ends. CDR3 length: 16 amino acids. The CDR3 nucleotides read TGTGCCAGCAGTGGGGGGCAGACTTTCGCCAAAAACATTCAGTACTTC. This translates into CASSGGQTFAKNIQYF.

The chain recombines TRBV7-9 with TRBJ1-2; D possibly corresponds to TRBD1 (5 bases). This CDR3 is 15 amino acids long. Trimming pared 5 bases from V and 4 bases from J, leaving 17 bases between. Germline CDR1 reads SEHNR; CDR2 reads FQNEAQ (reference sequence). CDR3 DNA sequence: TGTGCCAGCAGCCTTGACAGTTCTAAGGGCTATGGCTACACCTTC. This gives the protein CASSLDSSKGYGYTF.

The chain combines TRBV11-3 with TRBJ2-2; no reliable D call. Germline V gene lookup returns CDR1 SGHNT and CDR2 YENEEA. This CDR3 is 17 amino acids long. V was trimmed by 2 bases and J by 2 bases, leaving 15 bases between them. The CDR3 DNA reads TGTGCCAGCAGCTTATTTATGCAAGTCGGTAACACCGGGGAGCTGTTTTTT. It translates to CASSLFMQVGNTGELFF.

This clone was detected only a few times. The chain couples TRBV19 to TRBJ2-5, with a possible D match to TRBD2 (5 bases). The germline V gene has CDR1 LNHDA and CDR2 SQIVND (reference sequence). Deletions cut 8 bases from V and 5 bases from J, with 15 bases between. This CDR3 has 13 residues. The CDR3 protein is CASHPFGDETQYF. Here the CDR3 DNA reads TGTGCCAGTCATCCTTTCGGGGATGAGACCCAGTACTTC.

This clone has a handful of counts. The gene calls are TRBV10-3 and TRBJ2-1, with a tentative D call TRBD2 (5 bases). Germline V gives CDR1 ENHRY, CDR2 SYGVKD. The CDR3 extends over 15 amino acids. Trimming pared 3 bases from V and 7 bases from J, leaving 16 bases between. The CDR3 reads CAISDKITTGNEQFF. CDR3 DNA sequence: TGTGCCATCAGTGACAAAATAACGACGGGGAATGAGCAGTTCTTC.

This clone was picked up a small number of times. The rearrangement uses TRBV6-4 and TRBJ1-5, with D possibly being TRBD1 (5 bases). Germline V gene data show CDR1 as MRHNA and CDR2 as SNTAGT. CDR3 size: 14 residues. V lost 11 bases and J lost 1, with 15 bases in between. CDR3 amino acids: CAGPGGGSNQPQHF. CDR3 nucleotides: TGTGCCGGACCCGGGGGAGGAAGCAATCAGCCCCAGCATTTT.

This clone has just a few counts. This sequence joins TRBV27 and TRBJ2-5; 11 bases map to TRBD1. The CDR3 has 17 residues. J gave up 6 bases and V 4 bases, and 13 bases lay outside the gene matches. CDR1 is MNHEY, CDR2 SMNVEV, per germline (reference sequence). This chain's CDR3 is CASSSRTDRGLMQTQYF. The CDR3 DNA reads TGTGCCAGCAGTTCGAGGACGGACAGGGGGCTGATGCAGACCCAGTACTTC.